The 32 T cell receptor beta chains listed next were all sequenced from one sample in a study of cytomegalovirus exposure and HLA in healthy donors. PCR employed 60 Vbeta and 13 Jbeta primers. Repertoires were generated with immunoSEQ multiplex PCR, while TCRdb's copy carries only in-frame clones and drops some. In the table there are 150,000 to 250,000 clones, 70% to 80% of which are singletons. Sequences were obtained from PBMCs. The receptors were gathered from a man in his thirties or forties in good health and CMV-seronegative.

The rearrangement joins TRBV5-1 to TRBJ1-5, with D possibly TRBD1 on 6 matching bases. The CDR3 is made up of 15 amino acids. With 4 bases removed from V and 3 bases from J, the gap between germline ends came to 14 bases. Per the germline V gene, CDR1 is SGHRS and CDR2 is YFSETQ. Here the CDR3 DNA reads TGCGCCAGCAGCATGGAGGACAGCTTCAATCAGCCCCAGCATTTT. Translation: CASSMEDSFNQPQHF. The full variable domain, in which reference TRBV5-1 and TRBJ1-5 provide the parts outside the CDR3, is KAGVTQTPRYLIKTRGQQVTLSCSPISGHRSVSWYQQTPGQGLQFLFEYFSETQRNKGNFPGRFSGRQFSNSRSEMNVSTLELGDSALYLCASSMEDSFNQPQHFGDGTRLSIL.

This clone appeared a few times. This chain joins TRBV6-1 and TRBJ1-1, with 7 bases aligning to TRBD1. J gave up 7 bases and V 4 bases, and 3 bases lay outside the gene matches. Germline V gene data show CDR1 as MNHNS and CDR2 as SASEGT. The CDR3 has 12 residues. This CDR3 is CASSVPGGEAFF. CDR3 nucleotides: TGTGCCAGCAGTGTACCAGGGGGTGAAGCTTTCTTT.

The rearrangement links TRBV9 to TRBJ2-2; 7 bases are shared with TRBD1. The CDR3 runs to 17 residues. Trimming at V came to 0 bases and at J to 0 bases, leaving 5 bases not matched to a gene. Germline V gives CDR1 SGDLS, CDR2 YYNGEE. The CDR3 DNA reads as TGTGCCAGCAGCGTAGCGCTAGGGACAGCGAACACCGGGGAGCTGTTTTTT. Translated, it gives CASSVALGTANTGELFF.

The V gene is TRBV6-1, the J gene TRBJ1-2, with 8 bases fitting TRBD1. In germline, CDR1 is MNHNS, CDR2 SASEGT. This CDR3 is built from 15 residues. J gave up 6 bases and V 8 bases, and 14 bases lay outside the gene matches. The DNA of the CDR3 is TGTGCCAGCGGGTTACCGGGACAGGAAAATAATGGCTACACCTTC. Its protein is CASGLPGQENNGYTF.

J is TRBJ2-7 and V is TRBV5-6, with TRBD1 identical over 8 bases. Per germline, CDR1 SGHDT and CDR2 YYEEEE. The CDR3 length is 16 residues. V lost 0 bases and J lost 0; bases outside the gene matches: 5. The CDR3 spells CASSLAGDRGSYEQYF. CDR3 DNA sequence: TGTGCCAGCAGCTTGGCCGGAGACAGGGGCTCCTACGAGCAGTACTTC.

The chain is built from TRBV9 and TRBJ2-7; 12 nucleotides align to TRBD1. Germline assignment: CDR1 SGDLS and CDR2 YYNGEE. This CDR3 region has 17 residues. Trimming cost V 2 bases and J 2 bases; bases outside gene matches: 8. The CDR3 DNA sequence: TGTGCCAGCAGCGTGGGACAGGGGGCGCCCGGGGCCTACGAGCAGTACTTC. Translation: CASSVGQGAPGAYEQYF.

The chain links TRBV6-5 to TRBJ2-7, with 7 bases identical to TRBD2. Germline-derived CDR1 and CDR2 are MNHEY and SVGAGI. The CDR3 runs to 13 residues. V shed 6 bases, J shed 4 bases, and the junction held 6 bases outside the gene matches. The CDR3: CASSPRGLYEQYF. The DNA of the CDR3 is TGTGCCAGCAGCCCCCGGGGACTATACGAGCAGTACTTC.

V is TRBV20-1 and J is TRBJ2-1; TRBD2 matches 7 bases. The CDR3 runs to 10 residues. V lost 6 bases, J lost 9 bases, and 2 bases stayed unmatched. Germline V gene lookup returns CDR1 DFQATT and CDR2 SNEGSKA (reference sequence). CDR3 DNA sequence: TGCAGTGCCAGACTAGCTGAGCAGTTCTTC. Residues: CSARLAEQFF.

The genes are TRBV27 and TRBJ2-7; TRBD1 aligns across 7 bases. With V trimmed by 3 bases and J by 3 bases, 5 bases remained unmatched. CDR1 and CDR2 (germline): MNHEY, SMNVEV (reference sequence). The CDR3 covers 14 residues. CDR3 region: CASSFNPGGYEQYF. In DNA form, the CDR3 reads TGTGCCAGCAGTTTTAACCCAGGGGGCTACGAGCAGTACTTC.

V gene TRBV19 combines with J gene TRBJ2-7; TRBD2 agrees at 10 bases. The length of the CDR3 is 14 residues. The V and J ends lost 8 bases and 1 base, in that order; junction bases with no gene match: 5. Germline assignment: CDR1 LNHDA and CDR2 SQIVND (reference sequence). The CDR3 DNA sequence: TGTGCCAGTTCTGGGACTAGCGTATCCTACGAGCAGTACTTC. Its translation: CASSGTSVSYEQYF.

The chain links TRBV2 to TRBJ1-3; D call uncertain. The germline V gene has CDR1 SNHLY and CDR2 FYNNEI. The CDR3 length is 15 residues. Trimming took 6 bases from V and 0 from J, leaving 12 bases between them. DNA of the CDR3: TGTGCCAGCAGCGGCAGGAAAGTCTCTGGAAACACCATATATTTT. Protein sequence: CASSGRKVSGNTIYF.

The CDR3 is CASKGERTTSGNTIYF. In DNA, the CDR3 is TGTGCCAGTAAGGGAGAGCGAACGACCTCTGGAAACACCATATATTTT. The V gene is TRBV19, the J gene TRBJ1-3, with D unclear. With 7 bases removed from V and 0 bases from J, the gap between germline ends came to 16 bases. The CDR3 has 16 residues. The germline CDR1 and CDR2 sequences are LNHDA and SQIVND (reference sequence).

This chain links TRBV5-6 with TRBJ1-5; D is perhaps TRBD1 (5 bases). The germline CDR1 and CDR2 sequences are SGHDT and YYEEEE. The V and J ends lost 0 bases and 7 bases respectively, with 8 bases between them. This CDR3 has 13 residues. CDR3 amino acids: CASSLGQGQPQHF. CDR3 DNA sequence: TGTGCCAGCAGCTTGGGTCAGGGCCAGCCCCAGCATTTT.

V gene TRBV30 combines with J gene TRBJ2-1; TRBD2 agrees at 8 bases. Germline CDR1 and CDR2: GTSNPN and SVGIG (reference sequence). The V gene end was trimmed by 0 bases and the J gene end by 6 bases; junction bases not matched to a gene: 19. The CDR3 sequence is 19 residues long. This chain's CDR3 is CAWSVLSGGPPNRSNEQFF. The DNA of the CDR3 is TGTGCCTGGAGTGTACTGAGCGGGGGACCTCCCAACCGCTCCAATGAGCAGTTCTTC.

This clone was seen once. The rearrangement joins TRBV5-6 to TRBJ1-1; no firm D call. Germline CDR1 and CDR2: SGHDT and YYEEEE. V was trimmed by 0 bases and J by 7 bases, leaving 7 bases between them. The CDR3 is made up of 12 amino acids. CDR3 nucleotide sequence: TGTGCCAGCAGCTTGGGGCAGATTGAAGCTTTCTTT. Its translation is CASSLGQIEAFF.

There are a few counts of this clone. The rearrangement joins TRBV5-1 to TRBJ2-1; 7 nucleotides align to TRBD1. The CDR3 length is 15 residues. Germline V gene lookup returns CDR1 SGHRS and CDR2 YFSETQ. Unmatched junction bases numbered 3, after V lost 0 bases and J lost 3 bases. CDR3 DNA: TGCGCCAGCAGCTTGGGACAGGGTTTCTACAATGAGCAGTTCTTC. It is translated as CASSLGQGFYNEQFF.

The rearrangement joins TRBV20-1 to TRBJ1-5; 7 bases are shared with TRBD1. From germline, CDR1 is DFQATT and CDR2 SNEGSKA (reference sequence). The CDR3 runs to 11 residues. With V trimmed by 8 bases and J by 6 bases, 4 bases remained unmatched. The CDR3 here is CSMTGPQPQHF. DNA for the CDR3: TGCAGTATGACAGGGCCTCAGCCCCAGCATTTT.

This clone has just a few counts. The chain has TRBV7-9 and TRBJ2-1; 13 nucleotides match TRBD2. CDR3 length: 17 amino acids. Germline assignment: CDR1 SEHNR and CDR2 FQNEAQ (reference sequence). After removal of 4 bases from V and 4 bases from J, the junction contained 7 bases not matched to a gene. Here the CDR3 DNA reads TGTGCCAGCAGCTCGGGACTAGCGGGGCGCGTTTACAATGAGCAGTTCTTC. It encodes CASSSGLAGRVYNEQFF.

As DNA, the CDR3 is TGTGCCAGCAGCCCCCCGACAGGGGGAAGGACTGAAGCTTTCTTT. Translation gives CASSPPTGGRTEAFF. This sequence joins TRBV9 and TRBJ1-1; 9 bases are shared with TRBD1. The V gene's germline CDR1 is SGDLS and CDR2 YYNGEE. V was clipped by 4 bases and J by 5 bases; unmatched bases: 9. The CDR3 consists of 15 residues.

The rearrangement uses TRBV10-3 and TRBJ2-2, with 8 bases identical to TRBD2. The CDR3 has 13 residues. CDR1 ENHRY and CDR2 SYGVKD come from the germline V gene. Trimming cost V 8 bases and J 5 bases; bases outside gene matches: 4. CDR3 nucleotides: TGTGCCATCCCAGCGGGAGTAACCGGGGAGCTGTTTTTT. This translates into CAIPAGVTGELFF.

V gene TRBV27 combines with J gene TRBJ2-3; 11 positions match TRBD1. CDR1 and CDR2 from the germline V gene are MNHEY and SMNVEV (reference sequence). CDR3 length: 18 amino acids. Trimming removed 5 bases from V and 7 bases from J; junction bases left unmatched: 17. Here the CDR3 reads CASSLRGGDRGAANTQYF. The CDR3 coding sequence is TGTGCCAGCAGTCTCCGGGGCGGGGACAGGGGGGCCGCGAATACGCAGTATTTT.

This clone has just one count. The V gene is TRBV30, the J gene TRBJ1-2, with TRBD1 identical over 7 bases. The CDR3 runs to 14 residues. Germline assignment: CDR1 GTSNPN and CDR2 SVGIG (reference sequence). V lost 2 bases to trimming and J lost 2 bases; unmatched junction nucleotides: 5. In DNA, the CDR3 is TGTGCCTGGAGTCCCCAGGGGGTCAACTATGGCTACACCTTC. Translated, it gives CAWSPQGVNYGYTF.

V is TRBV9 and J is TRBJ2-7; the match to TRBD1 covers 7 bases. The trim removed 0 bases at V and 2 bases at J, leaving 5 bases unmatched. CDR3 length equals 15 residues. Germline loops: CDR1 SGDLS, CDR2 YYNGEE. CDR3 sequence (DNA): TGTGCCAGCAGCGTAGAGGGGACAGCTGCCTACGAGCAGTACTTC. Translated, it gives CASSVEGTAAYEQYF.

The chain employs TRBV28 and TRBJ2-5, with TRBD2 matching 11 bases. The tail of the sequence fits TRBJ2-7 better, so the J call may be wrong. The CDR3 sequence is 15 residues long. Germline loops: CDR1 MDHEN, CDR2 SYDVKM. Here the CDR3 DNA reads TGTGCCAGCAGTTTTGGGACTAGCGGATACTACGAGCAGTACTTC. Protein: CASSFGTSGYYEQYF.

This chain uses TRBV7-9 with TRBJ2-7, with TRBD2 matching over 7 bases. This CDR3 is 14 amino acids long. V dropped 5 bases and J dropped 5; count of bases not matched to a gene: 9. Germline V lookup: CDR1 SEHNR, CDR2 FQNEAQ (reference sequence). This CDR3 is CASSAELAQDEQYF. Written as DNA, the CDR3 is TGTGCCAGCAGCGCCGAACTAGCGCAGGACGAGCAGTACTTC.

This clone was found a few times. In DNA form, the CDR3 reads TGTGCCAGCAGTTCGGGACTAGCGGGAGGGCCTGAGCAGTTCTTC. Protein product: CASSSGLAGGPEQFF. The V gene is TRBV28, the J gene TRBJ2-1; TRBD2 aligns across 16 bases. CDR1 is MDHEN and CDR2 is SYDVKM in the germline V gene. Trimming cost V 4 bases and J 9 bases; bases outside gene matches: 3. CDR3 length: 15 residues.

The chain links TRBV2 to TRBJ2-7; D unresolved. The ends were cut back, 1 base at V and 1 base at J, with 8 bases in the middle. CDR1 is SNHLY and CDR2 is FYNNEI in the germline V gene. The CDR3 extends over 14 amino acids. DNA of the CDR3: TGTGCCAGCAGTGAAGAACGACTGTCCTACGAGCAGTACTTC. It codes for CASSEERLSYEQYF. Variable domain in full (rest from reference TRBV2 and TRBJ2-7): EPEVTQTPSHQVTQMGQEVILRCVPISNHLYFYWYRQILGQKVEFLVSFYNNEISEKSEIFDDQFSVERPDGSNFTLKIRSTKLEDSAMYFCASSEERLSYEQYFGPGTRLTVT.

The chain recombines TRBV27 with TRBJ2-6; D gene ambiguous. CDR1 is MNHEY, CDR2 SMNVEV, per germline (reference sequence). There are 15 residues in the CDR3. V lost 5 bases, J lost 0 bases, and 8 bases lay in between. The CDR3 sequence: CASSGQSSGANVLTF. The CDR3 DNA reads TGTGCCAGCAGTGGGCAGAGCTCTGGGGCCAACGTCCTGACTTTC.

The chain has TRBV5-1 and TRBJ2-3; TRBD1 aligns across 7 bases. The CDR3 consists of 23 residues. The germline CDR1 and CDR2 sequences are SGHRS and YFSETQ. Unmatched junction bases numbered 33, after V lost 8 bases and J lost 0 bases. The CDR3 protein is CARRLRTGRRSPLPASSTDTQYF. The CDR3 DNA is TGCGCCAGACGATTACGGACAGGCCGGCGATCCCCTCTCCCGGCGAGTAGCACAGATACGCAGTATTTT. Complete variable domain (other parts from reference TRBV5-1 and TRBJ2-3): KAGVTQTPRYLIKTRGQQVTLSCSPISGHRSVSWYQQTPGQGLQFLFEYFSETQRNKGNFPGRFSGRQFSNSRSEMNVSTLELGDSALYLCARRLRTGRRSPLPASSTDTQYFGPGTRLTVL.

This chain joins TRBV5-6 and TRBJ1-4, with 9 bases identical to TRBD1. Trimming cost V 5 bases and J 1 base; bases outside gene matches: 3. The CDR3 contains 15 residues. Germline V gives CDR1 SGHDT, CDR2 YYEEEE. DNA of the CDR3: TGTGCCAGCAGGCGGACAGGGGTAACTAATGAAAAACTGTTTTTT. Amino acid sequence: CASRRTGVTNEKLFF. The whole variable domain, filled in from reference TRBV5-6 and TRBJ1-4, reads DAGVTQSPTHLIKTRGQQVTLRCSPKSGHDTVSWYQQALGQGPQFIFQYYEEEERQRGNFPDRFSGHQFPNYSSELNVNALLLGDSALYLCASRRTGVTNEKLFFGSGTQLSVL.

This clone has more than one count but fewer than ten. This CDR3 is CASSRLAGESYEQYF. CDR3 nucleotide sequence: TGTGCCAGCAGCCGACTAGCGGGAGAAAGCTACGAGCAGTACTTC. The J gene is TRBJ2-7, the V gene TRBV7-9; 12 bases are shared with TRBD2. This CDR3 has 15 amino acids. Germline CDR1 and CDR2: SEHNR and FQNEAQ (reference sequence). The junction had 5 bases not matched to a gene; V was cut back by 5 bases and J by 3 bases.

The V gene is TRBV19, the J gene TRBJ1-1, with D maybe TRBD1 (5 bases). This CDR3 has 13 residues. Germline V gene sequence: CDR1 LNHDA, CDR2 SQIVND (reference sequence). V was clipped by 3 bases and J by 5 bases, with 10 bases between them. CDR3 loop: CASSMWAGTEAFF. The CDR3 DNA is TGTGCCAGTAGTATGTGGGCAGGGACTGAAGCTTTCTTT.